The sequence of this TCR delta chain was determined in a study of delta chains in infants with herpesvirus infections. Points from the study as a whole: Absence in CMV-uninfected infants may reflect the detection limit only. Only the first time point after infection showed the public clonotype. 4 of 18 CMV-infected infants carried the public Vdelta1 clonotype, including one congenital.

Judged by abundance, this clone is hyperexpanded. The antigen is undetermined. Other DNA variants within this sample encode the same CDR3. TCR cDNA was made from PBMC RNA with gamma- and delta-chain-specific primers. TCRdb applied CATT to the RT-PCR reads for clone calling. The sample lists 600 to 700 delta-chain clones, about 55% occurring once. This CDR3 contains 19 residues. The germline V gene encodes CDR1 TSWWSYY and CDR2 QGS. Trimming removed 2 bases at V and 1 base at J, with 15 bases between. V gene TRDV1 combines with J gene TRDJ3, with D uncertain. This clonotype was obtained from a human donor who was a Ugandan infant, either HIV-exposed or HIV-unexposed (not recorded which). The sequences come from peripheral blood, collected at time point 4 of longitudinal follow-up. The CDR3 bases are TGTGCTCTTGGGGAATGGCCTTTTACCCCATCCTGGGACACCCGACAGATGTTTTTC. Translation: CALGEWPFTPSWDTRQMFF.